This TCR beta chain was identified during a study of OX40 agonist ivuxolimab in advanced cancers. Sequencing used immunoSEQ multiplex PCR; TCRdb keeps in-frame clones, though not all of them. There are over 70,000 clones in the sample; roughly nine tenths occur only once, and 0.15% to 0.2% lies in the top ten. Regarding the study as a whole: On average, CD8+ T cells had more expanded clones than CD4+.

This clone was detected a few times. The target antigen is unknown. The sequenced sample was CD4+ or CD8+ T cells sorted from blood, obtained in a trial of the OX40 agonist ivuxolimab. This sequence originates from an adult with an advanced solid tumor such as melanoma, head and neck, liver or kidney cancer.

The CDR3 loop is CASSESRTSACNEQFF. CDR3 DNA: TGCGCCAGCAGTGAGTCTAGGACTAGCGCTTGCAATGAGCAGTTCTTC. The rearrangement joins TRBV10-1 to TRBJ2-1; 9 bases map to TRBD2. Germline trimming cut 0 bases from V and 6 bases from J; bases unmatched to any gene: 6. CDR3 length: 16 amino acids. CDR1 and CDR2 from the germline V gene are WNHNN and SYGVQD (reference sequence).